A single sample is the source of the 7 T cell receptor beta chains below, sequenced in a study of CD8+ T cells in alopecia areata. Following RNA extraction, reverse transcription yielded cDNA that acted as the sequencing template. Some clones are missing from TCRdb's copy, which holds only in-frame ones; the method was immunoSEQ multiplex PCR. Of under 200,000 clones listed, 60% were seen once; the top ten hold 14%. Treatment in this sample: oral pan-JAK inhibitor, 5-10 mg twice daily. The specimen comprised CD4+ T cells sorted from blood, sampled at week 24, from a patient treated with tofacitinib. These receptors were collected from a human donor with alopecia areata.

The chain's CDR3 is CASSPTRHYNEQFF. In nucleotides, the CDR3 is TGTGCCAGCAGTCCTACCAGACACTACAATGAGCAGTTCTTC. The chain combines TRBV6-5 with TRBJ2-1, with unresolved D. V lost 5 bases and J 3 bases, leaving 11 bases between the germline ends. Germline-derived CDR1 and CDR2 are MNHEY and SVGAGI. This CDR3 is built from 14 residues.

This rearrangement joins TRBV5-1 to TRBJ2-3, with D perhaps assigned TRBD1 or TRBD2 (6 bases each). The CDR3 extends over 17 amino acids. Germline V gene lookup returns CDR1 SGHRS and CDR2 YFSETQ. With 4 bases removed from V and 1 base from J, the gap between germline ends came to 19 bases. In DNA form, the CDR3 reads TGCGCCAGCAGCCGGGGGTCCAGGGGCGGAGGCACAGATACGCAGTATTTT. Residues: CASSRGSRGGGTDTQYF. The complete variable domain, with remaining parts taken from reference TRBV5-1 and TRBJ2-3, reads KAGVTQTPRYLIKTRGQQVTLSCSPISGHRSVSWYQQTPGQGLQFLFEYFSETQRNKGNFPGRFSGRQFSNSRSEMNVSTLELGDSALYLCASSRGSRGGGTDTQYFGPGTRLTVL.

The genes are TRBV30 and TRBJ2-2, with 14 bases lining up with TRBD2. J was trimmed by 8 bases and V by 4 bases; bases with no gene match: 6. The CDR3 length is 15 residues. Germline-derived CDR1 and CDR2 are GTSNPN and SVGIG (reference sequence). The CDR3: CAWKGLAGESGELFF. The CDR3 nucleotides read TGTGCCTGGAAGGGACTAGCGGGGGAATCGGGGGAGCTGTTTTTT.

The chain joins TRBV29-1 to TRBJ2-5, with 10 nucleotides matching TRBD2. The V and J ends lost 3 bases and 4 bases, in that order; junction bases with no gene match: 2. The CDR3 consists of 13 residues. The germline gives CDR1 SQVTM, CDR2 ANQGSEA. The CDR3 is CSVDSGGRETQYF. As DNA, the CDR3 is TGCAGCGTTGATAGCGGGGGGAGAGAGACCCAGTACTTC.

This clone appeared a few times. This sequence joins TRBV11-3 and TRBJ2-7, with D possibly being TRBD1 (6 bases). This CDR3 is 14 amino acids long. Germline V gene data show CDR1 as SGHNT and CDR2 as YENEEA. The V end was cut by 5 bases, the J end by 2 bases, with 13 bases between. CDR3 sequence: CASSAADRTYEQYF. The CDR3 DNA follows: TGTGCCAGCAGCGCCGCGGACAGAACCTACGAGCAGTACTTC.

The chain couples TRBV7-9 to TRBJ1-1, with unresolved D. Germline CDR1 reads SEHNR; CDR2 reads FQNEAQ (reference sequence). V was shortened by 5 bases and J by 5 bases, with 12 bases between the two germline ends. The CDR3 totals 13 residues. CDR3 sequence reads: CASSLSEETEAFF. CDR3 sequence (DNA): TGTGCCAGCAGCCTCAGTGAGGAGACTGAAGCTTTCTTT.

This clone was counted at least ten times. The V call is TRBV2, the J call TRBJ2-5; D not certain. This CDR3 has 16 residues. V shed 3 bases and J shed 2 bases, with 16 bases lying between them. Germline values: CDR1 SNHLY, CDR2 FYNNEI. The CDR3 DNA follows: TGTGCCAGCAGTGATCTCGGTTCCCGCGAACAAGAGACCCAGTACTTC. Its protein is CASSDLGSREQETQYF.